Each of the 19 T cell receptor beta chains below was sequenced from the same sample in a study of radiation and T cells in renal cell carcinoma. This sample's time point: blood 4 weeks post-SBRT, at nephrectomy. The treatment is: 15 Gy SBRT to primary tumor, nephrectomy 4 weeks later. Method: immunoSEQ multiplex PCR; TCRdb's copy keeps in-frame clones and lacks some. This table holds some 78,000 clones, 89% found once. The sample consisted of blood, taken from a patient whose treatment included radiotherapy and nephrectomy. The receptors come from a woman in her seventies with renal cell carcinoma.

The rearrangement joins TRBV28 to TRBJ2-6; D is possibly TRBD2 (5 bases). Deletions cut 3 bases from V and 1 base from J, with 13 bases between. There are 17 residues in the CDR3. CDR1 MDHEN and CDR2 SYDVKM come from the germline V gene. CDR3 in amino acids: CASSFEGLASGANVLTF. The DNA of the CDR3 is TGTGCCAGCAGTTTCGAGGGTCTCGCTTCTGGGGCCAACGTCCTGACTTTC.

This chain uses TRBV19 with TRBJ2-3; no firm D call. The CDR3 has 16 amino acids. Germline V lookup: CDR1 LNHDA, CDR2 SQIVND (reference sequence). Trimming pared 0 bases from V and 3 bases from J, leaving 13 bases between. The CDR3 loop is CASSIEGRSVTDTQYF. DNA for the CDR3: TGTGCCAGTAGTATAGAAGGACGGTCCGTAACAGATACGCAGTATTTT.

The chain couples TRBV28 to TRBJ2-3; 10 bases match TRBD2. This CDR3 is 17 amino acids long. The ends lost 6 bases at V and 8 bases at J; junction bases unmatched: 17. Germline CDR1 is MDHEN and CDR2 is SYDVKM. The CDR3 loop reads CASSPEHSGGVRGTQYF. CDR3 nucleotide sequence: TGTGCCAGCAGCCCCGAACACAGCGGGGGGGTTCGAGGTACGCAGTATTTT.

This clone was seen more than once but under ten times. This rearrangement joins TRBV27 to TRBJ2-3, with unresolved D. The CDR3 loop spans 12 amino acids. In germline, CDR1 is MNHEY, CDR2 SMNVEV (reference sequence). V lost 3 bases to trimming and J lost 7 bases, with 8 bases between them. The CDR3 sequence: CASSFSGYTQYF. The CDR3 DNA reads as TGTGCCAGCAGTTTCTCCGGGTATACGCAGTATTTT.

The rearrangement joins TRBV5-6 to TRBJ2-1; 11 nucleotides agree with TRBD1. This CDR3 contains 15 residues. CDR1 SGHDT and CDR2 YYEEEE come from the germline V gene. Unmatched junction bases numbered 9, after V lost 3 bases and J lost 10 bases. CDR3 loop: CASSSGGTGGWEQFF. The CDR3 DNA follows: TGTGCCAGCAGCTCCGGAGGGACAGGGGGATGGGAGCAGTTCTTC.

This chain uses TRBV2 with TRBJ2-5; 12 bases align to TRBD2. The J segment lost 1 base and the V segment lost 8 bases, leaving 11 bases of the junction unmatched. The CDR3 contains 17 residues. Looked up from germline, CDR1 is SNHLY and CDR2 is FYNNEI. The CDR3 loop reads CASSKTSGGPFQETQYF. The CDR3 region has the DNA TGTGCCAGCTCCAAGACTAGCGGGGGACCCTTCCAAGAGACCCAGTACTTC.

This chain links TRBV6-5 with TRBJ2-1; tentative D call: TRBD1 (5 bases). Trimming removed 2 bases from V and 1 base from J, with 9 bases in between. This CDR3 region has 15 residues. The V gene's germline CDR1 is MNHEY and CDR2 SVGAGI. As DNA, the CDR3 is TGTGCCAGCAGTTACGGTCAGGGTTCCTACAATGAGCAGTTCTTC. As protein: CASSYGQGSYNEQFF.

This clone was seen more than once but under ten times. The chain is built from TRBV28 and TRBJ1-2, with 7 bases fitting TRBD1. The CDR3 is 14 residues long. CDR1 and CDR2 (germline): MDHEN, SYDVKM. The trim removed 7 bases at V and 5 bases at J, leaving 10 bases unmatched. In DNA form, the CDR3 reads TGTGCCAGCAACTCGGAGGGGGCAGTATATGGCTACACCTTC. Amino acid sequence: CASNSEGAVYGYTF.

The rearrangement links TRBV19 to TRBJ2-5, with D possibly called TRBD1 or TRBD2 (6 bases each). The germline V gene has CDR1 LNHDA and CDR2 SQIVND (reference sequence). V was shortened by 6 bases and J by 3 bases, with 17 bases between the two germline ends. The CDR3 totals 15 residues. CDR3 sequence (DNA): TGTGCCAGTAGCCTCGGGGGCCTGGGGAAAGAGACCCAGTACTTC. As protein: CASSLGGLGKETQYF.

The rearrangement joins TRBV27 to TRBJ2-3; no reliable D call. Per germline, CDR1 MNHEY and CDR2 SMNVEV (reference sequence). V was shortened by 4 bases and J by 6 bases, with 14 bases between the two germline ends. The CDR3 has 14 amino acids. As DNA, the CDR3 is TGTGCCAGCAGTTCCCCCAGGCTGTCCGATACGCAGTATTTT. Encoded protein: CASSSPRLSDTQYF.

V gene TRBV30 combines with J gene TRBJ1-4; D remains unclear. V was shortened by 0 bases and J by 3 bases, with 8 bases between the two germline ends. The CDR3 has 14 amino acids. The germline V gene encodes CDR1 GTSNPN and CDR2 SVGIG (reference sequence). For the CDR3, the DNA is TGTGCCTGGAGTGTAGGTCTGTCTAATGAAAAACTGTTTTTT. Residues: CAWSVGLSNEKLFF.

The rearrangement joins TRBV29-1 to TRBJ2-1; the match to TRBD1 covers 11 bases. CDR1 is SQVTM and CDR2 is ANQGSEA in the germline V gene. The CDR3 consists of 12 residues. The V gene end was trimmed by 8 bases and the J gene end by 9 bases; junction bases not matched to a gene: 6. The CDR3 here is CSPRTGGLEQFF. The DNA for the CDR3 is TGCAGCCCTCGGACAGGGGGCCTTGAGCAGTTCTTC.

V usage is TRBV7-9 and J usage is TRBJ1-1; D uncertain. The V gene's germline CDR1 is SEHNR and CDR2 FQNEAQ (reference sequence). The CDR3 extends over 15 amino acids. With 1 base removed from V and 0 bases from J, the gap between germline ends came to 9 bases. The CDR3 DNA follows: TGTGCCAGCAGCTTAGAACCGGGTCTGAACACTGAAGCTTTCTTT. Its translation: CASSLEPGLNTEAFF.

The chain links TRBV2 to TRBJ2-1; D is possibly TRBD2 (6 bases). The germline V and J ends were trimmed by 2 bases and 9 bases, with 14 bases remaining between them. Germline V gene data show CDR1 as SNHLY and CDR2 as FYNNEI. This CDR3 is 14 amino acids long. CDR3 region: CASSEISGSSEQFF. The DNA of the CDR3 is TGTGCCAGCAGTGAAATTAGCGGCAGTAGTGAGCAGTTCTTC.

The chain has TRBV19 and TRBJ1-1; D gene ambiguous. Per germline, CDR1 LNHDA and CDR2 SQIVND (reference sequence). The length of the CDR3 is 14 residues. Trimming removed 7 bases from V and 0 bases from J, with 12 bases in between. The CDR3 here is CASKQGILNTEAFF. CDR3 DNA: TGTGCCAGTAAACAAGGAATTCTGAACACTGAAGCTTTCTTT.

V usage is TRBV7-3 and J usage is TRBJ2-5; D may correspond to TRBD1 or TRBD2 (7 bases each). CDR1 SGHTA and CDR2 FQGTGA come from the germline V gene. The CDR3 totals 14 residues. V was clipped by 4 bases and J by 5 bases, with 14 bases between them. CDR3 sequence reads: CASSSGGAVETQYF. The CDR3 DNA follows: TGTGCCAGCAGCTCAGGGGGGGCGGTTGAGACCCAGTACTTC.

Concerning this clone: One end of the junction varies from germline; a read error may be responsible. J is TRBJ1-1 and V is TRBV11-3; weak D call: TRBD1 (6 bases). Germline V gives CDR1 SGHNT, CDR2 YENEEA. CDR3 length: 14 residues. CDR3 in amino acids: CASSLDPGVTEAFF. As DNA, the CDR3 is TGTGCCAGCAGCCTAGACCCAGGGGTCACTGAAGCTTTCTTT.

The V and J genes are TRBV5-6 and TRBJ1-3; D gene uncertain. This CDR3 contains 15 residues. Germline CDR1 SGHDT, CDR2 YYEEEE. V was clipped by 0 bases and J by 5 bases, with 12 bases between them. Here the CDR3 DNA reads TGTGCCAGCAGCTTGGCCCCGCCAGGTCGAAACACCATATATTTT. Translation gives CASSLAPPGRNTIYF.

This rearrangement joins TRBV29-1 to TRBJ2-1; unclear D gene. The length of the CDR3 is 14 residues. V was trimmed by 3 bases and J by 8 bases, leaving 17 bases between them. Germline V gives CDR1 SQVTM, CDR2 ANQGSEA. The CDR3 region is CSVDGGAYGDEQFF. As DNA, the CDR3 is TGCAGCGTTGACGGTGGCGCGTATGGGGATGAGCAGTTCTTC.